A single sample gave rise to the 27 T cell receptor beta chains below, sequenced in a study of blood T cell repertoires in COVID-19. Sequencing used immunoSEQ multiplex PCR; TCRdb keeps in-frame clones, though not all of them. This sample has about 260,000 clones, with roughly 90% found just once. Sequencing was carried out using peripheral blood. Receptors originate from a man aged 25 to 40 with active or convalescent COVID-19.

The chain has TRBV19 and TRBJ2-1; possible D gene TRBD1, 5 bases. V lost 3 bases and J 6 bases, leaving 9 bases between the germline ends. CDR1 LNHDA and CDR2 SQIVND come from the germline V gene (reference sequence). The CDR3 runs to 13 residues. The CDR3 loop is CASSIGQGNEQFF. The CDR3 nucleotides are TGTGCCAGTAGTATTGGGCAGGGCAATGAGCAGTTCTTC.

The genes are TRBV28 and TRBJ2-7; 7 nucleotides match TRBD1. The CDR3 is 15 amino acids. The germline CDR1 and CDR2 sequences are MDHEN and SYDVKM. J was trimmed by 2 bases and V by 6 bases; bases with no gene match: 10. The CDR3 DNA reads as TGTGCCAGCAGCAACACCGGGACAGCACCCTACGAGCAGTACTTC. Its translation: CASSNTGTAPYEQYF.

The chain recombines TRBV19 with TRBJ1-1; D is unresolved. CDR3 length: 14 residues. V was cut by 1 base and J by 3 bases, with 9 bases left in between. From germline, CDR1 is LNHDA and CDR2 SQIVND (reference sequence). CDR3 DNA sequence: TGTGCCAGTAGTATAGCCGCAGGTTACACTGAAGCTTTCTTT. Protein sequence: CASSIAAGYTEAFF.

This clone was seen once. The chain has TRBV3-1 (or the pseudogene TRBV3-2) and TRBJ2-7; D might be TRBD2 (7 bases). The CDR3 sequence is 14 residues long. The ends were cut back, 1 base at V and 3 bases at J, with 10 bases in the middle. The germline V gene encodes CDR1 LGHDT and CDR2 YNNKEL (reference sequence). CDR3 coding DNA: TGTGCCAGCAGCCAAGTAGGGGGGGACTACGAGCAGTACTTC. As protein: CASSQVGGDYEQYF.

The rearrangement joins TRBV5-4 to TRBJ2-3; 12 nucleotides agree with TRBD2. The CDR3 consists of 15 residues. Trimming removed 5 bases from V and 5 bases from J; junction bases left unmatched: 6. Germline V gene sequence: CDR1 SGHNT, CDR2 YYREEE (reference sequence). The CDR3 nucleotides read TGTGCCAGCAGTTCCTGGACTAGCGGGGAAGATACGCAGTATTTT. Protein product: CASSSWTSGEDTQYF.

V usage is TRBV9 and J usage is TRBJ2-5; perhaps TRBD2 as D (5 bases). The CDR3 extends over 15 amino acids. Germline V gene lookup returns CDR1 SGDLS and CDR2 YYNGEE. Trimming shortened V by 3 bases and J by 5 bases, and 17 bases separated the two germline ends. The CDR3 sequence is CASSAGSSPGETQYF. Written as DNA, the CDR3 is TGTGCCAGCAGCGCCGGATCATCCCCGGGGGAGACCCAGTACTTC.

The J gene is TRBJ2-1, the V gene TRBV27, with TRBD2 identical over 14 bases. Germline V CDR1 and CDR2: MNHEY, SMNVEV (reference sequence). The CDR3 totals 18 residues. V gave up 6 bases and J gave up 5 bases; unmatched junction bases: 12. CDR3 coding DNA: TGTGCCAGCAGCGGACTAGCGGGGGGACCCGAACCAAACAATGAGCAGTTCTTC. Protein product: CASSGLAGGPEPNNEQFF.

This rearrangement joins TRBV7-2 to TRBJ2-1; 11 bases agree with TRBD2. CDR1 is SGHTA, CDR2 FQGNSA, per germline. This CDR3 has 17 residues. J gave up 7 bases and V 6 bases, and 14 bases lay outside the gene matches. CDR3 DNA: TGTGCCAGCAGTTCCACCCTAGCGGGGGGTTTTGTGAATGAGCAGTTCTTC. This encodes CASSSTLAGGFVNEQFF.

The chain couples TRBV7-9 to TRBJ1-4; 8 bases are a match to TRBD1. V shed 0 bases and J 4 bases; nucleotides not matched to a gene: 4. The CDR3 spans 16 residues. In germline, CDR1 is SEHNR, CDR2 FQNEAQ (reference sequence). Here the CDR3 DNA reads TGTGCCAGCAGCTTAGCGTCGACAGGGGTTAATGAAAAACTGTTTTTT. Translation gives CASSLASTGVNEKLFF.

This clone showed up just once. The J gene is TRBJ1-1, the V gene TRBV7-7; the D is unclear. The germline V gene encodes CDR1 SSHAT and CDR2 FNYEAQ (reference sequence). The V end was cut by 4 bases, the J end by 1 base, with 7 bases between. CDR3 length: 13 amino acids. In DNA, the CDR3 is TGTGCCAGCAGCTCAGACACGAACACTGAAGCTTTCTTT. Translating gives CASSSDTNTEAFF.

The chain joins TRBV19 to TRBJ1-1; 7 bases align to TRBD1. CDR3 length: 15 amino acids. CDR1 is LNHDA and CDR2 is SQIVND in the germline V gene (reference sequence). With 4 bases clipped from V and 1 base from J, the junction kept 6 bases outside the gene matches. Here the CDR3 reads CASSRTGTANTEAFF. CDR3 in DNA: TGTGCCAGTAGTAGAACCGGGACAGCGAACACTGAAGCTTTCTTT.

The chain uses TRBV18 and TRBJ2-4, with a possible D match to TRBD2 (6 bases). The V and J ends lost 0 bases and 1 base respectively, with 19 bases between them. Germline V gene sequence: CDR1 KGHSH, CDR2 LQKENI. This CDR3 is built from 19 residues. The CDR3 nucleotides read TGTGCCAGCTCACCACCCCCCCCCGGAGGGAACGGGGCCAAAAACATTCAGTACTTC. This translates into CASSPPPPGGNGAKNIQYF.

The genes are TRBV19 and TRBJ1-6; D might be TRBD1 (6 bases). CDR1 and CDR2 from the germline V gene are LNHDA and SQIVND (reference sequence). V was cut by 5 bases and J by 13 bases, with 21 bases left in between. The length of the CDR3 is 15 residues. Here the CDR3 DNA reads TGTGCCAGTAGTCCCGGCCCAGGGGATAGGCTGCCCCTCCACTTT. The encoded protein is CASSPGPGDRLPLHF.

The gene calls are TRBV7-7 and TRBJ1-3, with D possibly being TRBD1 (6 bases). The germline CDR1 and CDR2 sequences are SSHAT and FNYEAQ (reference sequence). The germline V and J ends were trimmed by 5 bases and 0 bases, with 17 bases remaining between them. The CDR3 is made up of 17 amino acids. CDR3 coding DNA: TGTGCCAGCAGCCCCCATTTGGGACAAGTCTCTGGAAACACCATATATTTT. This translates into CASSPHLGQVSGNTIYF.

V is TRBV3-1 (or the pseudogene TRBV3-2) and J is TRBJ1-6; 7 bases line up with TRBD1. V trimming: 7 bases; J trimming: 2 bases; junction bases outside the gene matches: 2. Germline CDR1 is LGHDT and CDR2 is YNNKEL (reference sequence). The CDR3 runs 14 residues. The CDR3 here is CASTGQAYNSPLHF. The CDR3 nucleotides read TGTGCCAGCACCGGACAGGCCTATAATTCACCCCTCCACTTT.

The rearrangement joins TRBV7-9 to TRBJ1-4, with D possibly TRBD1 on 5 matching bases. Germline lookup yields CDR1 SEHNR and CDR2 FQNEAQ (reference sequence). This CDR3 has 15 amino acids. Deletions cut 5 bases from V and 1 base from J, with 11 bases between. CDR3 sequence reads: CASSPRQKTNEKLFF. In nucleotides, the CDR3 is TGTGCCAGCAGCCCTAGACAGAAAACTAATGAAAAACTGTTTTTT. The variable domain in full, with the rest retrieved from reference TRBV7-9 and TRBJ1-4, is DTGVSQNPRHKITKRGQNVTFRCDPISEHNRLYWYRQTLGQGPEFLTYFQNEAQLEKSRLLSDRFSAERPKGSFSTLEIQRTEQGDSAMYLCASSPRQKTNEKLFFGSGTQLSVL.

The V gene is TRBV12-5, the J gene TRBJ1-3, with TRBD1 matching 9 bases. V lost 2 bases, J lost 4 bases, and 12 bases stayed unmatched. The CDR3 covers 18 residues. Germline CDR1 and CDR2: LGHNT and FRNRAP. As DNA, the CDR3 is TGTGCTAGTGGTTTGAGCGCGGGACAGGGAAAGACCGGAAACACCATATATTTT. This encodes CASGLSAGQGKTGNTIYF. The full variable domain, completed using reference TRBV12-5 and TRBJ1-3, is DARVTQTPRHKVTEMGQEVTMRCQPILGHNTVFWYRQTMMQGLELLAYFRNRAPLDDSGMPKDRFSAEMPDATLATLKIQPSEPRDSAVYFCASGLSAGQGKTGNTIYFGEGSWLTVV.

This clone occurred once. The J gene is TRBJ2-1, the V gene TRBV27; 9 bases align to TRBD2. V dropped 6 bases and J dropped 4; count of bases not matched to a gene: 10. In germline, CDR1 is MNHEY, CDR2 SMNVEV (reference sequence). The CDR3 consists of 16 residues. The CDR3 coding sequence is TGTGCCAGCAGCCGTTTGGGCGGGGGGGATTACAATGAGCAGTTCTTC. As protein: CASSRLGGGDYNEQFF.

This clone turned up a few times. This chain links TRBV5-1 with TRBJ1-4; tentatively, D is TRBD1 (6 bases). The CDR3 has 15 amino acids. Germline V CDR1 and CDR2: SGHRS, YFSETQ. V lost 4 bases and J lost 2, with 12 bases in between. CDR3 protein: CASSPGRGTNEKLFF. For the CDR3, the DNA is TGCGCCAGCAGCCCTGGGAGGGGGACTAATGAAAAACTGTTTTTT.

The chain recombines TRBV6-5 with TRBJ1-5; 8 bases match TRBD1. With 5 bases clipped from V and 4 bases from J, the junction kept 4 bases outside the gene matches. CDR1 and CDR2 (germline): MNHEY, SVGAGI. The CDR3 has 14 amino acids. In DNA, the CDR3 is TGTGCCAGCAGTCCGTGGACAGGGAATCAGCCCCAGCATTTT. As protein: CASSPWTGNQPQHF.

The chain employs TRBV3-1 (or the pseudogene TRBV3-2) and TRBJ2-1; D gene ambiguous. CDR1 and CDR2 (germline): LGHDT, YNNKEL (reference sequence). Trimming left V 4 bases short and J 2 bases short, with 12 bases between. This CDR3 has 15 amino acids. CDR3 amino acids: CASSRETLAYNEQFF. For the CDR3, the DNA is TGTGCCAGCAGCCGCGAAACCCTGGCCTACAATGAGCAGTTCTTC.

V usage is TRBV15 and J usage is TRBJ1-6, with D hard to call. The CDR3 extends over 17 amino acids. The germline V and J ends were trimmed by 0 bases and 0 bases, with 9 bases remaining between them. Per the germline V gene, CDR1 is LNHNV and CDR2 is YYDKDF (reference sequence). As DNA, the CDR3 is TGTGCCACCAGCAGAGACCTGTCCAGCTCCTATAATTCACCCCTCCACTTT. Its protein product is CATSRDLSSSYNSPLHF.

This clone has a handful of counts. The chain links TRBV24-1 to TRBJ1-2; no clear D. The CDR3 is 13 residues long. Germline loops: CDR1 KGHDR, CDR2 SFDVKD. V gave up 5 bases and J gave up 1 base, with 7 bases separating them. Written as DNA, the CDR3 is TGTGCCACCAGTGCCGGGTTTAACTATGGCTACACCTTC. It translates to CATSAGFNYGYTF.

The chain has TRBV2 and TRBJ1-2, with a tentative D call TRBD1 (6 bases). The CDR3 loop spans 15 amino acids. Per the germline V gene, CDR1 is SNHLY and CDR2 is FYNNEI. V shed 7 bases and J shed 3 bases, with 18 bases lying between them. The CDR3 here is CASTLKDRRYYGYTF. The CDR3 region has the DNA TGTGCCAGCACCCTAAAGGACAGACGATACTATGGCTACACCTTC.

The rearrangement links TRBV6-5 to TRBJ2-7; 8 bases fit TRBD1. V lost 8 bases and J lost 5; bases outside the gene matches: 11. The germline V gene has CDR1 MNHEY and CDR2 SVGAGI. CDR3 length: 14 amino acids. The CDR3 region has the DNA TGTGCCAGCGGGACCGGACAGGGTTATCACGAGCAGTACTTC. This translates into CASGTGQGYHEQYF.

J is TRBJ1-1 and V is TRBV18; D may be TRBD1 (6 bases). Trimming removed 4 bases at V and 5 bases at J, with 17 bases between. The CDR3 is made up of 15 amino acids. In germline, CDR1 is KGHSH, CDR2 LQKENI. CDR3 amino acids: CASSLSGKGGTEAFF. For the CDR3, the DNA is TGTGCCAGCTCACTATCCGGAAAGGGGGGGACTGAAGCTTTCTTT.

J is TRBJ1-1 and V is TRBV5-6; D possibly corresponds to TRBD1 (5 bases). CDR3 size: 13 residues. Germline V gene data show CDR1 as SGHDT and CDR2 as YYEEEE. V lost 4 bases and J lost 5, with 12 bases in between. The CDR3 sequence is CASSIGAVTEAFF. DNA of the CDR3: TGTGCCAGCAGCATTGGGGCGGTTACTGAAGCTTTCTTT.